These T cell receptor beta chains were read from a single sample in a study of PD-L1 blockade in urothelial cancer. Sequencing used immunoSEQ multiplex PCR; TCRdb keeps in-frame clones, though not all of them. The sample lists 45,000 or so clones, more than 70% occurring once. The source was PBMCs, collected around atezolizumab (anti-PD-L1) treatment. The source of these receptors is a donor aged 40 or over with urothelial cancer. Both conserved end residues are part of each CDR3. Each record gives: V gene, D gene, CDR3 protein. D genes are given only for firm matches.

TRBV7-9 | NA | CASTWGDTGELFF
TRBV7-9 | TRBD2 | CASSTTSGAYNEQFF
TRBV7-9 | NA | CASRELVADTQYF
TRBV6-6 | NA | CASSLGGNSYEQYF
TRBV7-2 | TRBD2 | CASRPPGTSGISEQYF
TRBV6-6 | NA | CASSYLTDTQYF
TRBV6-6 | TRBD2 | CASRPLAGHYNEQFF
TRBV6-1 | TRBD1 | CASAWAGGEDEQFF
TRBV9 | NA | CASSVGAGFAGNTIYF
TRBV7-6 | NA | CASSLPGVNTEAFF
TRBV19 | NA | CASSILAEGSYEQYF
TRBV7-8 | TRBD2 | CASSSGLAGLVDTQYF
TRBV6-1 | TRBD1 | CASSATTGYGYTF
TRBV7-2 | NA | CASSLGASVLRYF
TRBV11-2 | NA | CASSLGATVWRMETQYF